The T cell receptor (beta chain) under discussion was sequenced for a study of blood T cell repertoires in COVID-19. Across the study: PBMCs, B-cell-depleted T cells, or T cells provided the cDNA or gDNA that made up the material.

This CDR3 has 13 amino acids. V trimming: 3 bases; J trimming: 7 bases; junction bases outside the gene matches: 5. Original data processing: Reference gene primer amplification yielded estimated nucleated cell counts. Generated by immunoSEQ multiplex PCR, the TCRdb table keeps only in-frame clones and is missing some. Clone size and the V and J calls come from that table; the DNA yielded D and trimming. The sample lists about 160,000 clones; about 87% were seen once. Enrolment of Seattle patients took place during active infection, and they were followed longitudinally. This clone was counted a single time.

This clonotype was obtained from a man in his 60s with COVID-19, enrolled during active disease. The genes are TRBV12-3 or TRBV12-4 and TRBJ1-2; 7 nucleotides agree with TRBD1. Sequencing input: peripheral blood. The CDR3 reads CASSFKRGLGYTF. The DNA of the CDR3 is TGTGCCAGCAGTTTCAAAAGGGGGCTTGGCTACACCTTC.